The rows below give T cell receptor beta chains drawn from one sample of a study of shared clonotypes between healthy human individuals. TCRdb keeps only in-frame clones here, not all; method: immunoSEQ multiplex PCR. The sample holds roughly 1,500,000 clones, roughly 98% seen once. The specimen sequenced was naive CD4+ T cells sorted from blood. The source of these receptors is a man aged 30-40 years in good health. CDR3s include the opening cysteine and the closing phenylalanine or tryptophan. Fields, in order: clone size, D gene, V gene, J gene, CDR3 DNA, CDR3 protein. A D gene is named only where the DNA matches it firmly. The size entry is marked missing in some rows and otherwise reads once, few, many or a size class.

>once|TRBD2|TRBV29-1|TRBJ2-1
TGCAGCTCCGTAGGACTAGCGGGAGTCCATGAGCAGTTCTTC
CSSVGLAGVHEQFF
>-|TRBD2|TRBV5-6|TRBJ2-1
TGTGCCAGCAGCTTGGTCGGGACTAGCGGGAGGGAGCAGTTCTTC
CASSLVGTSGREQFF
>-|-|TRBV6-6|TRBJ2-4
TGTGCCAGCAGTACCACAGGGCTAGTCAAAAACATTCAGTACTTC
CASSTTGLVKNIQYF
>-|TRBD2|TRBV5-1|TRBJ2-1
TGCGCCAGCAGCTTGGGTGGGACTAGCGGGAGGAATGAGCAGTTCTTC
CASSLGGTSGRNEQFF
>-|-|TRBV2|TRBJ1-3
TGTGCCAGCAATAGGGCTTCCTCTGGAAACACCATATATTTT
CASNRASSGNTIYF
>-|-|TRBV7-2|TRBJ2-1
TGTGCCAGCAGCTGGGACATTTTTCTCAATGAGCAGTTCTTC
CASSWDIFLNEQFF
>few|TRBD2|TRBV5-1|TRBJ2-2
TGCGCCAGCAGCTCCACTGGGCTAGCGGGAGCCGGGGAGCTGTTTTTT
CASSSTGLAGAGELFF
>once|-|TRBV4-1|TRBJ2-7
TGCGCCAGCAGCCTTATCCGGGACCGACCCTCCTACGAGCAGTACTTC
CASSLIRDRPSYEQYF
>-|-|TRBV5-1|TRBJ2-5
TGCGCCAGCAGCCAAGGCCCGGAGTACCAAGAGACCCAGTACTTC
CASSQGPEYQETQYF
>-|-|TRBV4-3|TRBJ2-7
TGCGCCAGCAGCCAAGAAGGCAGGGGGGCCCACGAGCAGTACTTC
CASSQEGRGAHEQYF
>once|-|TRBV15|TRBJ2-5
TGTGCCACCAGCAGGGGGCTACTCCAAGAGACCCAGTACTTC
CATSRGLLQETQYF
>-|TRBD2|TRBV11-3|TRBJ2-1
TGTGCCAGCAGCTTAGACCCGACGGGACTAGTGGCAAGCTCCTACAATGAGCAGTTCTTC
CASSLDPTGLVASSYNEQFF
>-|-|TRBV5-1|TRBJ2-3
TGCGCCAGCAGCTCCCTAGTTGCAGGGGATACGCAGTATTTT
CASSSLVAGDTQYF
>once|TRBD1|TRBV10-3|TRBJ1-3
TGTGCCACGATGAGGACAGGGGGCATTTGGAACACCATATATTTT
CATMRTGGIWNTIYF
>-|-|TRBV11-2|TRBJ2-3
TGTGCCAGCAGCTCCCCGGGGACAGATACGCAGTATTTT
CASSSPGTDTQYF
>-|-|TRBV28|TRBJ1-2
TGTGCCAGCAGTTTTAGGTTCAGGGGAGCTAACTATGGCTACACCTTC
CASSFRFRGANYGYTF
>-|TRBD2|TRBV19|TRBJ2-7
TGTGCCAGTAGCAGGACTAGCGGATCGAGCTACGAGCAGTACTTC
CASSRTSGSSYEQYF
>-|-|TRBV7-9|TRBJ1-2
TGTGCCAGCACCCTTATGGGAACTAACTATGGCTACACCTTC
CASTLMGTNYGYTF
>-|-|TRBV13|TRBJ2-2
TGTGCCAGCCCGATCTTCCCGCCGGGACTCCTGGGCACCGGGGAGCTGTTTTTT
CASPIFPPGLLGTGELFF
>-|-|TRBV15|TRBJ1-4
TGTGCCACCAGCAGAGTAGGGGACCGAAATGAAAAACTGTTTTTT
CATSRVGDRNEKLFF
>-|TRBD2|TRBV9|TRBJ2-7
TGTGCCAGCAGCCCCTTAGCGGGAGGGGCCTACGAGCAGTACTTC
CASSPLAGGAYEQYF
>-|-|TRBV6-6|TRBJ1-4
TGTGCCAGCAGGGGGGCCCAGGAAAAACTGTTTTTT
CASRGAQEKLFF
>-|-|TRBV2|TRBJ2-7
TGTGCCAGCAGCTACCGAAAGGGCTACGAGCAGTACTTC
CASSYRKGYEQYF
>-|TRBD2|TRBV19|TRBJ2-2
TGTGCCAGTAGTACCTCCCGACTAGCGGGAGTTCCGGGGGAGCTGTTTTTT
CASSTSRLAGVPGELFF
>once|-|TRBV5-1|TRBJ2-3
TGCGCCAGCTACAAGTTACCGAGCACAGATACGCAGTATTTT
CASYKLPSTDTQYF
>-|-|TRBV6-1|TRBJ2-7
TGTGCCAGCAGCGAGACCAGGGGGGAATACGAGCAGTACTTC
CASSETRGEYEQYF
>-|-|TRBV5-1|TRBJ2-2
TGCGCCAGCAGCTTGGCTGCAGGGTCCACCGGGGAGCTGTTTTTT
CASSLAAGSTGELFF
>-|-|TRBV7-2|TRBJ2-1
TGTGCCAGCAGCCCCCGGGGTGGTGGGAGCGTATCCTACAATGAGCAGTTCTTC
CASSPRGGGSVSYNEQFF
>-|-|TRBV6-4|TRBJ2-1
TGTGCCAGCAGTGTAGGGGACGGGGACTCCTACAATGAGCAGTTCTTC
CASSVGDGDSYNEQFF
>-|-|TRBV30|TRBJ1-2
TGTGCCTGGATGCATGGGCCGGGCTACACCTTC
CAWMHGPGYTF
>once|-|TRBV19|TRBJ2-7
TGTGCCAGTAGTATAAGGACAGAGACCTACGAGCAGTACTTC
CASSIRTETYEQYF
>-|TRBD2|TRBV7-6|TRBJ2-7
TGTGCCAGCAGCGTCAGTGTTGGCGGGGGGGCTTATCCTAACGAGCAGTACTTC
CASSVSVGGGAYPNEQYF
>-|TRBD2|TRBV7-8|TRBJ2-7
TGTGCCAGCAGCTCAGACCGGGACTACCGCTACGAGCAGTACTTC
CASSSDRDYRYEQYF
>-|TRBD1|TRBV11-3|TRBJ2-5
TGTGCCAGCAGCTTAGGGACAGGGGATTCAATGGAGACCCAGTACTTC
CASSLGTGDSMETQYF
>-|TRBD2|TRBV9|TRBJ2-7
TGTGCCAGCAGCGTAGCCCCTAGCGGCTACGAGCAGTACTTC
CASSVAPSGYEQYF
>-|-|TRBV19|TRBJ2-3
TGTGCCAGTAGTATGACAGGCACGACAGATACGCAGTATTTT
CASSMTGTTDTQYF
>once|-|TRBV18|TRBJ2-3
TGTGCCAGCTCACCCGGGGCCGCATACACAGATACGCAGTATTTT
CASSPGAAYTDTQYF
>-|TRBD2|TRBV5-1|TRBJ2-7
TGCGCCAGCAGCCCCGGGACTAACTCCTACGAGCAGTACTTC
CASSPGTNSYEQYF
>-|-|TRBV11-2|TRBJ1-4
TGTGCCAGCAGCAGGACACCCACCGAAAAACTGTTTTTT
CASSRTPTEKLFF
>-|-|TRBV7-3|TRBJ2-5
TGTGCCAGCAGCTTAACGCCAGGAGGCAGAGAGACCCAGTACTTC
CASSLTPGGRETQYF
>-|TRBD2|TRBV27|TRBJ2-1
TGTGCCAGCACCATTTATGGACTAGCGGGAGTGTTGAATGAGCAGTTCTTC
CASTIYGLAGVLNEQFF
>-|TRBD2|TRBV25-1|TRBJ2-3
TGTGCCAGCAGTGAGGGACTAGAAACTAGCACAGATACGCAGTATTTT
CASSEGLETSTDTQYF
>-|TRBD1|TRBV28|TRBJ2-1
TGTGCCAGCGTAAGGAGACAGGGAGTTTTGTACAATGAGCAGTTCTTC
CASVRRQGVLYNEQFF
>-|-|TRBV19|TRBJ2-2
TGTGCCAGTAGTAGGGGGCCCGGGGAGCTGTTTTTT
CASSRGPGELFF
>-|TRBD2|TRBV5-1|TRBJ2-5
TGCGCCAGCCTAGCGGGTTTCGGAGAGACCCAGTACTTC
CASLAGFGETQYF
>-|-|TRBV7-3|TRBJ2-7
TGTGCCAGCAGCTTAATTTGGGCAGGGCCCGAGGAGCAGTACTTC
CASSLIWAGPEEQYF
>-|TRBD1|TRBV5-6|TRBJ1-4
TGTGCCAGCAGCTCCCTGACAGGGGTCGATGAAAAACTGTTTTTT
CASSSLTGVDEKLFF
>-|-|TRBV7-2|TRBJ2-1
TGTGCCAGCAGCTTAGATAAGCTCGGTCAGTTCTTC
CASSLDKLGQFF
>-|TRBD2|TRBV7-8|TRBJ2-1
TGTGCCAGCAGCTTAGTGGGTAGCGGGAGCTCCTACAATGAGCAGTTCTTC
CASSLVGSGSSYNEQFF
>-|-|TRBV2|TRBJ2-5
TGTGCCAGCAGTGGGACGGCACAAGAGACCCAGTACTTC
CASSGTAQETQYF
>-|TRBD1|TRBV4-2|TRBJ2-7
TGTGCCAGCAGCCAAGCTGTGAGAACGGGACAGCCCTACGAGCAGTACTTC
CASSQAVRTGQPYEQYF
>-|-|TRBV9|TRBJ2-6
TGTGCCAGCAGCTCCCGAAGAGGGGGGAATTTCTCTGGGGCCAACGTCCTGACTTTC
CASSSRRGGNFSGANVLTF
>-|-|TRBV2|TRBJ1-1
TGTGCCAGCAGCGTAAATTACAGGGAACTAAAAATGAACACTGAAGCTTTCTTT
CASSVNYRELKMNTEAFF
>-|-|TRBV6-6|TRBJ1-4
TGTGCCAGCAGTTCCGGGCAGGGCAATGAAAAACTGTTTTTT
CASSSGQGNEKLFF